The clone carrying this T cell receptor (beta chain) was counted a few times. What it binds is not known. This entry belongs to a study of spatial heterogeneity in lung cancer. The wider study: Sequencing was performed on follow-up PBMC samples when available, collected at a median of about two years after resection. A unique TCR and UMI combination showed up more than ten times in raw reads, on average.

Germline V CDR1 and CDR2: SQVTM, ANQGSEA. CDR3 length: 12 residues. The germline V and J ends were trimmed by 8 bases and 1 base, with 10 bases remaining between them. The time point here: blood at routine non-recurrence follow-up after resection. Unsorted samples of tumor, nontumor lung or frozen PBMC had their whole RNA sequenced. Study-wide results and caveats: The study found ubiquitous expanded tumor TCRs in blood more at resection than follow-up.

TCRdb passed the 5' RACE reads through MiXCR, listing each CDR3 protein once. The sample contains about 120,000 distinct CDR3 sequences, 9% to 15% of which appear only once. The TCR sequence derives from a male donor with early-stage non-small cell lung cancer. The sequencing used PBMCs, collected at follow-up. The rearrangement links TRBV29-1 to TRBJ2-3; D gene ambiguous. The CDR3: CSSLMGTDTQYF. CDR3 sequence (DNA): TGCAGCTCCTTGATGGGCACAGATACGCAGTATTTT.